This TCR beta chain is from a study of T cell clonality in common variable immunodeficiency. Broader study findings: In common variable immunodeficiency, TCR beta chains reportedly carried fewer deletions and N-nucleotide insertions. Fewer TCRbeta clones were shared among CVID subjects than controls.

Blood samples were heparinized, 5 to 8 ml per donor. The CDR3 extends over 14 amino acids. The V gene lost 4 bases and the J gene lost 1 base, with 12 bases spanning the gap. Per germline, CDR1 SQVTM and CDR2 ANQGSEA. Here immunoSEQ multiplex PCR was the method, and the copy in TCRdb shows in-frame clones only, minus some. This sample has around 55,000 clones and no singletons, with about 1.8% in the ten largest. This clone was seen many times. Its antigen is undetermined. The CDR3 extends 3 residues past the end of the read, so its final part is completed from the germline J gene. This TCR came from a person aged 18 to 75 in good health. This rearrangement joins TRBV29-1 to TRBJ2-3; no firm D call. Material: peripheral blood mononuclear cells. CDR3 DNA (partial): TGCAGCGTTGCTCTGGGCGTGGGCACAGATACG. Its translation: CSVALGVGTDT. The whole CDR3 protein is CSVALGVGTDTQYF.